These 11 T cell receptor beta chains came from one sample sequenced in a study of early T cells in non-severe SARS-CoV-2 infection. A single record per CDR3 protein comes from TCRdb applying MiXCR to the 5' RACE reads. The repertoire has roughly 40,000 distinct CDR3 sequences, over 9% of them found once; the top ten carry about 16%. Sequencing was carried out using whole blood. These TCRs come from an adult who was a healthcare worker with PCR-confirmed SARS-CoV-2 infection or an uninfected control (not recorded which).

This chain joins TRBV11-2 and TRBJ2-5; D is unresolved. Germline values: CDR1 SGHAT, CDR2 FQNNGV. The CDR3 covers 15 residues. The V and J ends lost 1 base and 1 base respectively, with 10 bases between them. The chain's CDR3 is CASSLAGPTQETQYF. DNA for the CDR3: TGTGCCAGCAGCTTAGCCGGGCCCACCCAAGAGACCCAGTACTTC.

This clonotype occurred a few times. This chain links TRBV29-1 with TRBJ2-1; D may be TRBD2 (5 bases). Germline V lookup: CDR1 SQVTM, CDR2 ANQGSEA. This CDR3 region has 12 residues. The V gene lost 4 bases and the J gene lost 9 bases, with 13 bases spanning the gap. The CDR3 sequence is CSVVPPSTEQFF. CDR3 in DNA: TGCAGCGTTGTTCCTCCTAGCACTGAGCAGTTCTTC.

This clonotype has a count of ten or more. The chain carries TRBV27 and TRBJ1-1; 8 bases fit TRBD1. This CDR3 region has 13 residues. Germline-derived CDR1 and CDR2 are MNHEY and SMNVEV (reference sequence). The V segment lost 6 bases and the J segment 8 bases; nucleotides outside the gene matches: 8. Written as DNA, the CDR3 is TGTGCCAGCAGACCCGGACAGGGCGACGAAGCTTTCTTT. This translates into CASRPGQGDEAFF.

This clonotype was picked up a small number of times. The CDR3 coding sequence is TGTGCCAGCAGTACACCCGGACAGGGGGGGTATCAGCCCCAGCATTTT. Residues: CASSTPGQGGYQPQHF. This chain uses TRBV6-6 with TRBJ1-5; 10 nucleotides line up with TRBD1. The CDR3 is 16 residues long. Unmatched junction bases numbered 9, after V lost 5 bases and J lost 5 bases. Germline V CDR1 and CDR2: MNHNY, SVGAGI (reference sequence).

This clonotype was seen a few times. The V and J genes are TRBV12-3 or TRBV12-4 and TRBJ1-2, with D unresolved. The CDR3 runs to 15 residues. V was pared by 3 bases and J by 5 bases, with 16 bases between. CDR3 sequence: CASSFKGVSVYGYTF. As DNA, the CDR3 is TGTGCCAGCAGTTTTAAAGGTGTCAGCGTATATGGCTACACCTTC.

The V gene is TRBV3-1, the J gene TRBJ2-7; TRBD1 matches at 9 bases. The J segment lost 3 bases and the V segment lost 0 bases, leaving 3 bases of the junction unmatched. This CDR3 has 15 residues. From germline, CDR1 is LGHDT and CDR2 YNNKEL (reference sequence). The DNA for the CDR3 is TGTGCCAGCAGCCAAGAGGGGACAGGGATCTACGAGCAGTACTTC. It specifies CASSQEGTGIYEQYF.

V usage is TRBV6-2 or TRBV6-3 and J usage is TRBJ2-1; D might be TRBD1 or TRBD2, each matching 5 bases. Germline V lookup: CDR1 MNHEY, CDR2 SVGEGT. Trimming removed 4 bases at V and 4 bases at J, with 14 bases between. There are 15 residues in the CDR3. The DNA of the CDR3 is TGTGCCAGCAGTTTGGGACGGGGCCCATACAATGAGCAGTTCTTC. This sequence encodes CASSLGRGPYNEQFF.

The genes are TRBV12-3 or TRBV12-4 and TRBJ2-5; 10 bases map to TRBD2. CDR3 size: 16 residues. Losses at the gene ends were 5 bases for V and 6 bases for J; bases not matched to a gene: 12. The CDR3, as DNA: TGTGCCAGCAGTGCGAATAGCGGGGGGCCGGTAAAGACCCAGTACTTC. Its protein product is CASSANSGGPVKTQYF.

The V gene is TRBV5-5, the J gene TRBJ2-5, with 8 bases lining up with TRBD1. The CDR3 covers 15 residues. V shed 4 bases and J 4 bases; nucleotides not matched to a gene: 9. From germline, CDR1 is SGHKS and CDR2 YYEKEE (reference sequence). CDR3 amino acids: CASSGGQAGLETQYF. The CDR3 DNA reads as TGTGCCAGCAGCGGGGGACAGGCTGGTCTAGAGACCCAGTACTTC. The variable domain in full, completed from reference TRBV5-5 and TRBJ2-5, reads DAGVTQSPTHLIKTRGQQVTLRCSPISGHKSVSWYQQVLGQGPQFIFQYYEKEERGRGNFPDRFSARQFPNYSSELNVNALLLGDSALYLCASSGGQAGLETQYFGPGTRLLVL.

This clonotype was recorded many times. The V and J genes are TRBV28 and TRBJ2-5; D is perhaps TRBD1 (6 bases). Trimming shortened V by 8 bases and J by 1 base, and 11 bases separated the two germline ends. From germline, CDR1 is MDHEN and CDR2 SYDVKM. The CDR3 runs to 13 residues. CDR3 in DNA: TGTGCCAGCGGGCTGGACAGCCAAGAGACCCAGTACTTC. Protein: CASGLDSQETQYF.

This chain connects TRBV7-2 to TRBJ2-7; D gene uncertain. V was trimmed by 5 bases and J by 6 bases, leaving 8 bases between them. Germline CDR1 and CDR2: SGHTA and FQGNSA. This CDR3 contains 11 residues. CDR3 in DNA: TGTGCCAGCAGCCCCAGGACCGAGCAGTACTTC. Amino acids: CASSPRTEQYF.